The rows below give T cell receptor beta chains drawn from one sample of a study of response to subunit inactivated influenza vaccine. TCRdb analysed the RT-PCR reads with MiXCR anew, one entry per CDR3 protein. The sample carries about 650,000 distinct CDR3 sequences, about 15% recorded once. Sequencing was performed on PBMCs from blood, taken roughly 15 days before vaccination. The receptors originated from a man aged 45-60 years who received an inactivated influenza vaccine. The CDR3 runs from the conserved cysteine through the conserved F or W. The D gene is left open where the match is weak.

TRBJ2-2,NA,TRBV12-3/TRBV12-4,CASTQLRGAAGELFF
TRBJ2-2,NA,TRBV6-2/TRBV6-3,CASSYLERNTGELFF
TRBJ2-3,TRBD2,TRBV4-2,CASSLGLAGGNTDTQYF
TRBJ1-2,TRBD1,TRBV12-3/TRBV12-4,CASSDTGGYGYTF
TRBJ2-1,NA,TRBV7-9,CASSFGPAEYNEQFF
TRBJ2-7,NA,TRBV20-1,CSARNHQGGYEQYF
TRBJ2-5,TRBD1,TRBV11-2,CASSKTGAWETQYF
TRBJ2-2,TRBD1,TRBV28,CATDKEGAGTGELFF
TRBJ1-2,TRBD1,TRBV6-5,CASSYGQGAQGYTF
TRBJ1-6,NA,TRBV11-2,CASRDNSPLHF
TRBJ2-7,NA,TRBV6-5,CASSYGQKSYEQYF
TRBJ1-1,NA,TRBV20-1,CSARVPPEGMNTEAFF
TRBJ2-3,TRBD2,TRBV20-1,CSAHGTSGSGTDTQYF
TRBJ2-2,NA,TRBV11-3,CASSRGGELFF
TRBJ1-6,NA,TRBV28,CASRRFSYNSPLHF
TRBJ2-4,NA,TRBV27,CASSSSGGIQYF
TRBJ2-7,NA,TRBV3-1,CASSQELGTEYEQYF
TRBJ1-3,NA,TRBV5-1,CASSPDRLLKGNTIYF
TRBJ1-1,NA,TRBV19,CASTEGNTEAFF
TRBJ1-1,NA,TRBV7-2,CASSLSDRLNTEAFF
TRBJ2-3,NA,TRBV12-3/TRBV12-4,CASRPDRRTDTQYF